The rows below give T cell receptor beta chains drawn from one sample of a study of T cells expressing NK-cell markers. Reanalyzing the 5' RACE reads, TCRdb keeps one entry per CDR3 protein, without DNA. The table lists 500,000 or so distinct CDR3 sequences. Specimen: blood T cells: a sorted CD56 or NKG2C T cell subset, CD4+ or CD8+ T cells, or bulk PBMC T cells (not recorded which). The receptors were sampled from a man younger than 35 in good health. Both conserved end residues are part of each CDR3.

V	J	CDR3
TRBV14	TRBJ2-5	CASSHRDETQYF
TRBV29-1	TRBJ2-3	CSVEDPRMAQYF
TRBV7-6	TRBJ2-7	CASSLGGLAGVHEQYF
TRBV7-2	TRBJ2-5	CASSSQGKTQYF
TRBV9	TRBJ2-5	CASSVEGLVDGTQYF
TRBV5-1	TRBJ2-5	CASSTGLAGDTQETQYF
TRBV7-8	TRBJ2-2	CASRPPTSAGELFF
TRBV3-1	TRBJ2-1	CASSPTSGSYAAEQFF
TRBV7-2	TRBJ2-5	CASSLASAVSETQYF
TRBV25-1	TRBJ1-4	CASSEARVGEKLFF
TRBV20-1	TRBJ2-3	CSARAGTSGRRADTQYF
TRBV12-3/TRBV12-4	TRBJ2-4	CASSPGQLLAKNIQYF
TRBV2	TRBJ1-1	CASSPIGTHTEAFF
TRBV6-5	TRBJ2-7	CASSLTGTEPYEQYF
TRBV14	TRBJ2-1	CASSQFEEGEQFF
TRBV5-1	TRBJ2-7	CASSLEVAGGGYEQYF
TRBV5-1	TRBJ1-1	CASSFFPIGQINTEAFF
TRBV5-1	TRBJ2-1	CASSLGENREQFF
TRBV12-3/TRBV12-4	TRBJ2-7	CASSVTGGVVQYF
TRBV7-2	TRBJ2-5	CASSFLGSSVETQYF